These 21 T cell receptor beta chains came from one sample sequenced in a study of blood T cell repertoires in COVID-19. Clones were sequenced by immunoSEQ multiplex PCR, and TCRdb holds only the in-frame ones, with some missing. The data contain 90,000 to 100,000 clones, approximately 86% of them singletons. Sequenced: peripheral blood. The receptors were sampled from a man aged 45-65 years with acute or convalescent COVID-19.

CDR3 nucleotides: TGTGCCAGCAGCCGAAAAGGGGGCTATGGCTACACCTTC. Amino acids: CASSRKGGYGYTF. V usage is TRBV9 and J usage is TRBJ1-2; weak D call: TRBD1 (6 bases). Trimming left V 4 bases short and J 4 bases short, with 11 bases between. CDR3 length: 13 amino acids. The germline CDR1 and CDR2 sequences are SGDLS and YYNGEE. The full variable domain, in which reference TRBV9 and TRBJ1-2 provide the parts outside the CDR3, is DSGVTQTPKHLITATGQRVTLRCSPRSGDLSVYWYQQSLDQGLQFLIQYYNGEERAKGNILERFSAQQFPDLHSELNLSSLELGDSALYFCASSRKGGYGYTFGSGTRLTVV.

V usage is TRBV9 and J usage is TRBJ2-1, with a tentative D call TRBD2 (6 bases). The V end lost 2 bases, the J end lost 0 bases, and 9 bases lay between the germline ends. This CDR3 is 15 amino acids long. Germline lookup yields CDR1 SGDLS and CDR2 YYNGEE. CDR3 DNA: TGTGCCAGCAGCGTGGTGGGAGGCTCCTACAATGAGCAGTTCTTC. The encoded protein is CASSVVGGSYNEQFF.

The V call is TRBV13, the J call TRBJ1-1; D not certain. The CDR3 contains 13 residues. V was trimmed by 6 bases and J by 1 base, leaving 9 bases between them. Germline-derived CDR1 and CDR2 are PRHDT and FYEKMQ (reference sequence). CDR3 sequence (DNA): TGTGCCAGCAGTTCATCAGGGAACACTGAAGCTTTCTTT. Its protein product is CASSSSGNTEAFF. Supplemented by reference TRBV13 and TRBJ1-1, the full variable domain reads AAGVIQSPRHLIKEKRETATLKCYPIPRHDTVYWYQQGPGQDPQFLISFYEKMQSDKGSIPDRFSAQQFSDYHSELNMSSLELGDSALYFCASSSSGNTEAFFGQGTRLTVV.

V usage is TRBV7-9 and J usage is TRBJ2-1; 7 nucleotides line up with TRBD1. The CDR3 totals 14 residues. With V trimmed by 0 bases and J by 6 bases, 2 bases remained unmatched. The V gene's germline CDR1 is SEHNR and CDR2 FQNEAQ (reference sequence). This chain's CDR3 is CASSLAGTVNEQFF. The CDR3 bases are TGTGCCAGCAGCTTAGCTGGGACAGTCAATGAGCAGTTCTTC.

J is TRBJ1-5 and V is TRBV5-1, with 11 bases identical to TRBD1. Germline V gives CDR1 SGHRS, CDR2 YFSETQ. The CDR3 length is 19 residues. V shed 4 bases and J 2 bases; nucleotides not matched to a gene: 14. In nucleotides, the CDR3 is TGCGCCAGCAGCACCCCCCGGTCGGGACAGGGGGAAGGCAATCAGCCCCAGCATTTT. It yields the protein CASSTPRSGQGEGNQPQHF.

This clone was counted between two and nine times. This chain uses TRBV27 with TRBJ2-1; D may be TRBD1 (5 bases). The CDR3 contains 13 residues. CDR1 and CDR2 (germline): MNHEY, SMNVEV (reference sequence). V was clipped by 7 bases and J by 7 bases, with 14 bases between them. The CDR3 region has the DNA TGTGCCAGCACAGACAGAGCATTTAATGAGCAGTTCTTC. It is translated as CASTDRAFNEQFF.

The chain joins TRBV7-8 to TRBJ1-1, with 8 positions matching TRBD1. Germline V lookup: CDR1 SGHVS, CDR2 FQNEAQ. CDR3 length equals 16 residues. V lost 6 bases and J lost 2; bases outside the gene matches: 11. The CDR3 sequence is CASSSTRTGRNTEAFF. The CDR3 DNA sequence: TGTGCCAGCAGTTCAACCCGGACAGGGAGAAACACTGAAGCTTTCTTT. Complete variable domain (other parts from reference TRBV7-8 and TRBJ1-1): GAGVSQSPRYKVAKRGQDVALRCDPISGHVSLFWYQQALGQGPEFLTYFQNEAQLDKSGLPSDRFFAERPEGSVSTLKIQRTQQEDSAVYLCASSSTRTGRNTEAFFGQGTRLTVV.

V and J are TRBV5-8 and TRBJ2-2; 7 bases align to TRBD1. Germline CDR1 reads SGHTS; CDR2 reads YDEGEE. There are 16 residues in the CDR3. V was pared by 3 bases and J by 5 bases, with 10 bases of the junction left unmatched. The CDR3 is CASSSDRSTWTGELFF. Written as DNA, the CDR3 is TGTGCCAGCAGCTCGGACAGGTCGACTTGGACCGGGGAGCTGTTTTTT.

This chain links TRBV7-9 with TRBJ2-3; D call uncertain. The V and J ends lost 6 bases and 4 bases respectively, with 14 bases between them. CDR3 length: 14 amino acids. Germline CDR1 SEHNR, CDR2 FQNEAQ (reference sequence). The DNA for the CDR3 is TGTGCCAGCAGTCAAACTATGGAATCAGATACGCAGTATTTT. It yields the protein CASSQTMESDTQYF.

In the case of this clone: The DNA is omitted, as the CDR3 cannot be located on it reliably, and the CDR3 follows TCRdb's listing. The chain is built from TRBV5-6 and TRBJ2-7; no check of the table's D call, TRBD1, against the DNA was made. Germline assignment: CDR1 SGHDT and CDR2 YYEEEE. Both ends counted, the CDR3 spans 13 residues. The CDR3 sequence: CASSLGVGQGASF.

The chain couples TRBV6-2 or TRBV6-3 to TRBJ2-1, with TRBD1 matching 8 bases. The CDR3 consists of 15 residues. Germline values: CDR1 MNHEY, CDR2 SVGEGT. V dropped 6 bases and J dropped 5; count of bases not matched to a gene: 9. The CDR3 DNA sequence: TGTGCCAGCAGCCGGACAGGGAAAAAACACAATGAGCAGTTCTTC. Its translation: CASSRTGKKHNEQFF.

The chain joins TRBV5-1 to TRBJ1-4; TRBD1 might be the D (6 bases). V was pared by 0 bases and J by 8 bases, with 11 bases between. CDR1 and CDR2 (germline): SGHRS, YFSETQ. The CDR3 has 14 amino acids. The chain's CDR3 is CASSLGRGSEKLFF. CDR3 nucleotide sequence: TGCGCCAGCAGCTTGGGCAGGGGTAGCGAAAAACTGTTTTTT.

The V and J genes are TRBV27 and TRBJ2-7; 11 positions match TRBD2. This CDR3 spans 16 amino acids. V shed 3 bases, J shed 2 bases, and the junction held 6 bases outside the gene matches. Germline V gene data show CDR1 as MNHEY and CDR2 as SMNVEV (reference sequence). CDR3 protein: CASSLKGTSGAYEQYF. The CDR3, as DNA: TGTGCCAGCAGTTTGAAGGGGACTAGCGGTGCCTACGAGCAGTACTTC.

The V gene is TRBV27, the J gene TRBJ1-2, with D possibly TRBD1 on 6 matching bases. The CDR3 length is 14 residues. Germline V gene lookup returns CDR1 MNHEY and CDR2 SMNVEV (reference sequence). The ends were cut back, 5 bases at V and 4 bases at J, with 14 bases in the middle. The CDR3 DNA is TGTGCCAGCAGTCTAGGGGGTGGCGTCTATGGCTACACCTTC. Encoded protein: CASSLGGGVYGYTF.

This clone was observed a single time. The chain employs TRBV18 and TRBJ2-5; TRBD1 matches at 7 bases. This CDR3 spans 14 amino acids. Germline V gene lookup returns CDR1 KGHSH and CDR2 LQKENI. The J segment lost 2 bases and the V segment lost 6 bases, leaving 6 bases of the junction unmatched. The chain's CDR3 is CASSLGQEQETQYF. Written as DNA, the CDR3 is TGTGCCAGCTCTCTTGGACAGGAGCAAGAGACCCAGTACTTC.

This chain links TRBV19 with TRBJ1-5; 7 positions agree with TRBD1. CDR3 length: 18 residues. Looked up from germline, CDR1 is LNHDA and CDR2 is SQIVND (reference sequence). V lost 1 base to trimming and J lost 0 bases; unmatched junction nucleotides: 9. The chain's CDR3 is CASSIGGTAAYSNQPQHF. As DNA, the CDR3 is TGTGCCAGTAGTATAGGAGGGACAGCCGCCTATAGCAATCAGCCCCAGCATTTT.

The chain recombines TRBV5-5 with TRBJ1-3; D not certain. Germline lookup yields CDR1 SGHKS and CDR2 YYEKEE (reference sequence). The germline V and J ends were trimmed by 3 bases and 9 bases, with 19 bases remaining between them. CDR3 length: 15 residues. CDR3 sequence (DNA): TGTGCCAGCAGCTCTAGTAGGCCCGACCGAGGCACCATATATTTT. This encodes CASSSSRPDRGTIYF.

The CDR3 DNA is TGCGCCAGCAGCCCCCCTTCGTACGAGCAGTACTTC. Its translation is CASSPPSYEQYF. The J gene is TRBJ2-7, the V gene TRBV5-1; D gene uncertain. Germline-derived CDR1 and CDR2 are SGHRS and YFSETQ. The CDR3 is made up of 12 amino acids. Trimming took off 4 bases at V and 4 bases at J, with 9 bases between the two ends.

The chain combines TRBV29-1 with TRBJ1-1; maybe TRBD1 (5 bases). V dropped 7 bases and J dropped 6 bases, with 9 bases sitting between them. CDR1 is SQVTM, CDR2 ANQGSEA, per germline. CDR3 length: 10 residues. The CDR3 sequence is CSAREAEAFF. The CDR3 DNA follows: TGCAGCGCCAGGGAGGCTGAAGCTTTCTTT. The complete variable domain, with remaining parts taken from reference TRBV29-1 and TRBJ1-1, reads SAVISQKPSRDICQRGTSLTIQCQVDSQVTMMFWYRQQPGQSLTLIATANQGSEATYESGFVIDKFPISRPNLTFSTLTVSNMSPEDSSIYLCSAREAEAFFGQGTRLTVV.

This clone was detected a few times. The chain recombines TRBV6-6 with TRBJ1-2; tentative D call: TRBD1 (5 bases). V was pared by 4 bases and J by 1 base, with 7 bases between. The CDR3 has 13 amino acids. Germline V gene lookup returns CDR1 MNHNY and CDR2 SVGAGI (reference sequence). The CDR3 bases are TGTGCCAGCAGTTTGACAGATAACTATGGCTACACCTTC. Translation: CASSLTDNYGYTF.

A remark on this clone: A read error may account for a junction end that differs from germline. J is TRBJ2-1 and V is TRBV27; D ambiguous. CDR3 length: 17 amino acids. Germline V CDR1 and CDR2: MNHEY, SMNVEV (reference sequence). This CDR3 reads CASSISSGDKVYNEQFF. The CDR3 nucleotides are TGTGCCAGCAGTATATCCTCCGGCGACAAGGTCTACAATGAGCAGTTCTTC.